The T cell receptor (beta chain) described here comes from a study of blood T cell repertoires in COVID-19. Study-wide context: Samples came from the United States, Italy and Spain, spanning acute and convalescent COVID-19. From T cells, B-cell-depleted T cells, or PBMCs came the material, which was cDNA or gDNA.

Each participant's cohort was designated according to participant-reported clinical history. Profiling relied on immunoSEQ multiplex PCR, and the TCRdb table lists in-frame clones only, not all of them. The table has 200,000 to 250,000 clones, roughly four fifths seen once; the top ten hold roughly 1.8%. The CDR3 consists of 15 residues. The germline V gene encodes CDR1 LNHDA and CDR2 SQIVND (reference sequence). The germline V and J ends were trimmed by 6 bases and 3 bases, with 15 bases remaining between them. The source is a man aged 60 to 69 who had recovered from COVID-19. This chain joins TRBV19 and TRBJ1-5, with a tentative D call TRBD1 (6 bases). Sequences were obtained from PBMCs or T cells enriched from blood (not recorded which). The CDR3 sequence: CASRYRDTYNQPQHF. In DNA form, the CDR3 reads TGTGCCAGTAGATACCGGGACACTTACAATCAGCCCCAGCATTTT.